The rows below give T cell receptor beta chains drawn from one sample of a study of cytomegalovirus exposure and HLA in healthy donors. Assay: immunoSEQ multiplex PCR; the TCRdb copy retains only in-frame clones and omits some. The sample table sets out around 140,000 clones. The sample was PBMCs. These receptors were collected from a woman between 45 and 65 years old in good health and CMV-seronegative. Both conserved end residues are part of each CDR3. D genes are given only for firm matches.

D gene,J gene,V gene,CDR3 DNA,CDR3 protein
NA,TRBJ2-1,TRBV30,TGTGCCTGGAAGACTAGTTCCTACAATGAGCAGTTCTTC,CAWKTSSYNEQFF
NA,TRBJ1-4,TRBV7-2,TGTGCCAGCAGCCCCGGGGCAACTAATGAAAAACTGTTTTTT,CASSPGATNEKLFF
TRBD2,TRBJ2-1,TRBV6-1,TGTGCCAGCATGGGACTAGCGGGGGGGCACAATGAGCAGTTCTTC,CASMGLAGGHNEQFF
NA,TRBJ2-5,TRBV19,TGTGCCAGTAGTATGATCAGCGGAGGGGAGACCCAGTACTTC,CASSMISGGETQYF
NA,TRBJ2-7,TRBV4-1,TGCGCCAGCAGGGGCCCCCTAGCGCGCGAGCAGTACTTC,CASRGPLAREQYF
TRBD1,TRBJ2-7,TRBV5-1,TGCGCCAGCAGCTTGGAAGGGGGCGACGACTACGAGCAGTACTTC,CASSLEGGDDYEQYF
NA,TRBJ1-1,TRBV7-8,TGTGCCAGCAGCTTAAACAGGGACACTGAAGCTTTCTTT,CASSLNRDTEAFF
NA,TRBJ1-1,TRBV9,TGTGCCAGCAGCCGGGGGGGGCCGAACACTGAAGCTTTCTTT,CASSRGGPNTEAFF
TRBD1,TRBJ1-3,TRBV9,TGTGCCAGCAGCGCCGGGACAGGTCAAAATAGATGGGGAAACACCATATATTTT,CASSAGTGQNRWGNTIYF
NA,TRBJ2-5,TRBV2,TGTGCCAGCAGTGCCAATAAAGGGGGTCAAGAGACCCAGTACTTC,CASSANKGGQETQYF
NA,TRBJ1-2,TRBV27,TGTGCCAGCAGTTTTTATCCTTATAACTATGGCTACACCTTC,CASSFYPYNYGYTF
TRBD2,TRBJ2-5,TRBV5-1,TGCGCCAGCAGCTTCACCGGGACTAGCGGCCGCCGGGAGACCCAGTACTTC,CASSFTGTSGRRETQYF
TRBD1,TRBJ1-1,TRBV29-1,TGCAGCGTGGTGCAGGGGGGCAACACTGAAGCTTTCTTT,CSVVQGGNTEAFF
NA,TRBJ1-5,TRBV15,TGTGCCACCAGCAGAGAACGGGGAAGCAATCAGCCCCAGCATTTT,CATSRERGSNQPQHF
TRBD2,TRBJ2-1,TRBV11-3,TGTGCCAGCAGCTTAATAAGCGGGAGTTGGAATGAGCAGTTCTTC,CASSLISGSWNEQFF
NA,TRBJ2-1,TRBV11-2,TGTGCCAGCAGCTTAGGCAGGGTAAGGGGTGGTGAGCAGTTCTTC,CASSLGRVRGGEQFF
NA,TRBJ2-1,TRBV9,TGTGCCAGCAGCGTAAGATTAGCGGTCTACAATGAGCAGTTCTTC,CASSVRLAVYNEQFF
TRBD1,TRBJ2-4,TRBV28,TGTGCCAGCAGTTTTCCTGGACAGGGGGCTCTTAAAAACATTCAGTACTTC,CASSFPGQGALKNIQYF